The clone carrying this T cell receptor (beta chain) was found a few times. This record comes from a study of PD-1 blockade in classical Hodgkin lymphoma. V was pared by 0 bases and J by 6 bases, with 13 bases between. Germline assignment: CDR1 SGDLS and CDR2 YYNGEE. The CDR3 covers 15 residues. Each of the patients experienced relapse following autologous stem cell transplantation, and their brentuximab vedotin exposure differed. Using immunoSEQ multiplex PCR, the repertoire was profiled, and TCRdb retains in-frame clones only, with some absent. The sample yields roughly 23,000 clones, roughly 70% seen once.

The gene calls are TRBV9 and TRBJ2-1; D might be TRBD2 (6 bases). This specimen was peripheral blood mononuclear cells (PBMCs), taken at baseline. The clonotype comes from a human donor with classical Hodgkin lymphoma. CDR3 protein: CASSVAGEERNEQFF. The CDR3 nucleotides are TGTGCCAGCAGCGTAGCGGGGGAAGAACGCAATGAGCAGTTCTTC.